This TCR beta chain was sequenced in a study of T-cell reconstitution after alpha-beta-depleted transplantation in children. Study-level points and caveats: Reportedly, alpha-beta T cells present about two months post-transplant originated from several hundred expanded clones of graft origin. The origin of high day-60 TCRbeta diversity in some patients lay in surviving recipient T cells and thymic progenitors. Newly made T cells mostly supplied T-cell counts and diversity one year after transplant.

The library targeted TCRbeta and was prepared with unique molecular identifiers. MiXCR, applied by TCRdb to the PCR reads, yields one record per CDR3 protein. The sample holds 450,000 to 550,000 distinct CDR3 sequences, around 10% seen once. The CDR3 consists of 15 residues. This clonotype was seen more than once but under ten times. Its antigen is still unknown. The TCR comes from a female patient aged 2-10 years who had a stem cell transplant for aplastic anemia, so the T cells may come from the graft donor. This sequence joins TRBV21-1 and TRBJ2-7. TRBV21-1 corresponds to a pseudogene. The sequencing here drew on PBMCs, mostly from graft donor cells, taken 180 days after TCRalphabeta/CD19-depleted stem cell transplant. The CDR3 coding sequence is TGTGCCAGCAGCCCACGACCCCGTGCGAGATACGAGCAGTACTTC. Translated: CASSPRPRARYEQYF.